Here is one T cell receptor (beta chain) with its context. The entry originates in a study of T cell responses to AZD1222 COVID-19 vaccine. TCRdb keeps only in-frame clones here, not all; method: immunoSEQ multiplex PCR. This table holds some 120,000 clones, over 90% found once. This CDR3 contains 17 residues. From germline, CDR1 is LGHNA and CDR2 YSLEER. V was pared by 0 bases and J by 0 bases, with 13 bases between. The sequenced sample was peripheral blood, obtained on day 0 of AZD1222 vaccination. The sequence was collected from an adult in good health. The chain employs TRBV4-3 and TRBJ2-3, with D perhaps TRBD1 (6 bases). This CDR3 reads CASSQEGASGSTDTQYF. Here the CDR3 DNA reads TGCGCCAGCAGCCAAGAGGGGGCCAGCGGAAGCACAGATACGCAGTATTTT.